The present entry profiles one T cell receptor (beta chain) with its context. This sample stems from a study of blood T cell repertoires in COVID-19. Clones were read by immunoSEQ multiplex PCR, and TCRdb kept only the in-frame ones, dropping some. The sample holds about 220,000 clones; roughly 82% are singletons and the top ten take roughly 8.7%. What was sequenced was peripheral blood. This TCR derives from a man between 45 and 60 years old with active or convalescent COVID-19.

The CDR3 sequence: CASSLQGQGGGYTF. The CDR3 region has the DNA TGCGCCAGCAGCTTGCAAGGACAGGGAGGGGGCTACACCTTC. V gene TRBV5-1 combines with J gene TRBJ1-2; TRBD1 aligns across 8 bases. Germline V CDR1 and CDR2: SGHRS, YFSETQ. The CDR3 consists of 14 residues. V lost 1 base and J lost 8; bases outside the gene matches: 7.